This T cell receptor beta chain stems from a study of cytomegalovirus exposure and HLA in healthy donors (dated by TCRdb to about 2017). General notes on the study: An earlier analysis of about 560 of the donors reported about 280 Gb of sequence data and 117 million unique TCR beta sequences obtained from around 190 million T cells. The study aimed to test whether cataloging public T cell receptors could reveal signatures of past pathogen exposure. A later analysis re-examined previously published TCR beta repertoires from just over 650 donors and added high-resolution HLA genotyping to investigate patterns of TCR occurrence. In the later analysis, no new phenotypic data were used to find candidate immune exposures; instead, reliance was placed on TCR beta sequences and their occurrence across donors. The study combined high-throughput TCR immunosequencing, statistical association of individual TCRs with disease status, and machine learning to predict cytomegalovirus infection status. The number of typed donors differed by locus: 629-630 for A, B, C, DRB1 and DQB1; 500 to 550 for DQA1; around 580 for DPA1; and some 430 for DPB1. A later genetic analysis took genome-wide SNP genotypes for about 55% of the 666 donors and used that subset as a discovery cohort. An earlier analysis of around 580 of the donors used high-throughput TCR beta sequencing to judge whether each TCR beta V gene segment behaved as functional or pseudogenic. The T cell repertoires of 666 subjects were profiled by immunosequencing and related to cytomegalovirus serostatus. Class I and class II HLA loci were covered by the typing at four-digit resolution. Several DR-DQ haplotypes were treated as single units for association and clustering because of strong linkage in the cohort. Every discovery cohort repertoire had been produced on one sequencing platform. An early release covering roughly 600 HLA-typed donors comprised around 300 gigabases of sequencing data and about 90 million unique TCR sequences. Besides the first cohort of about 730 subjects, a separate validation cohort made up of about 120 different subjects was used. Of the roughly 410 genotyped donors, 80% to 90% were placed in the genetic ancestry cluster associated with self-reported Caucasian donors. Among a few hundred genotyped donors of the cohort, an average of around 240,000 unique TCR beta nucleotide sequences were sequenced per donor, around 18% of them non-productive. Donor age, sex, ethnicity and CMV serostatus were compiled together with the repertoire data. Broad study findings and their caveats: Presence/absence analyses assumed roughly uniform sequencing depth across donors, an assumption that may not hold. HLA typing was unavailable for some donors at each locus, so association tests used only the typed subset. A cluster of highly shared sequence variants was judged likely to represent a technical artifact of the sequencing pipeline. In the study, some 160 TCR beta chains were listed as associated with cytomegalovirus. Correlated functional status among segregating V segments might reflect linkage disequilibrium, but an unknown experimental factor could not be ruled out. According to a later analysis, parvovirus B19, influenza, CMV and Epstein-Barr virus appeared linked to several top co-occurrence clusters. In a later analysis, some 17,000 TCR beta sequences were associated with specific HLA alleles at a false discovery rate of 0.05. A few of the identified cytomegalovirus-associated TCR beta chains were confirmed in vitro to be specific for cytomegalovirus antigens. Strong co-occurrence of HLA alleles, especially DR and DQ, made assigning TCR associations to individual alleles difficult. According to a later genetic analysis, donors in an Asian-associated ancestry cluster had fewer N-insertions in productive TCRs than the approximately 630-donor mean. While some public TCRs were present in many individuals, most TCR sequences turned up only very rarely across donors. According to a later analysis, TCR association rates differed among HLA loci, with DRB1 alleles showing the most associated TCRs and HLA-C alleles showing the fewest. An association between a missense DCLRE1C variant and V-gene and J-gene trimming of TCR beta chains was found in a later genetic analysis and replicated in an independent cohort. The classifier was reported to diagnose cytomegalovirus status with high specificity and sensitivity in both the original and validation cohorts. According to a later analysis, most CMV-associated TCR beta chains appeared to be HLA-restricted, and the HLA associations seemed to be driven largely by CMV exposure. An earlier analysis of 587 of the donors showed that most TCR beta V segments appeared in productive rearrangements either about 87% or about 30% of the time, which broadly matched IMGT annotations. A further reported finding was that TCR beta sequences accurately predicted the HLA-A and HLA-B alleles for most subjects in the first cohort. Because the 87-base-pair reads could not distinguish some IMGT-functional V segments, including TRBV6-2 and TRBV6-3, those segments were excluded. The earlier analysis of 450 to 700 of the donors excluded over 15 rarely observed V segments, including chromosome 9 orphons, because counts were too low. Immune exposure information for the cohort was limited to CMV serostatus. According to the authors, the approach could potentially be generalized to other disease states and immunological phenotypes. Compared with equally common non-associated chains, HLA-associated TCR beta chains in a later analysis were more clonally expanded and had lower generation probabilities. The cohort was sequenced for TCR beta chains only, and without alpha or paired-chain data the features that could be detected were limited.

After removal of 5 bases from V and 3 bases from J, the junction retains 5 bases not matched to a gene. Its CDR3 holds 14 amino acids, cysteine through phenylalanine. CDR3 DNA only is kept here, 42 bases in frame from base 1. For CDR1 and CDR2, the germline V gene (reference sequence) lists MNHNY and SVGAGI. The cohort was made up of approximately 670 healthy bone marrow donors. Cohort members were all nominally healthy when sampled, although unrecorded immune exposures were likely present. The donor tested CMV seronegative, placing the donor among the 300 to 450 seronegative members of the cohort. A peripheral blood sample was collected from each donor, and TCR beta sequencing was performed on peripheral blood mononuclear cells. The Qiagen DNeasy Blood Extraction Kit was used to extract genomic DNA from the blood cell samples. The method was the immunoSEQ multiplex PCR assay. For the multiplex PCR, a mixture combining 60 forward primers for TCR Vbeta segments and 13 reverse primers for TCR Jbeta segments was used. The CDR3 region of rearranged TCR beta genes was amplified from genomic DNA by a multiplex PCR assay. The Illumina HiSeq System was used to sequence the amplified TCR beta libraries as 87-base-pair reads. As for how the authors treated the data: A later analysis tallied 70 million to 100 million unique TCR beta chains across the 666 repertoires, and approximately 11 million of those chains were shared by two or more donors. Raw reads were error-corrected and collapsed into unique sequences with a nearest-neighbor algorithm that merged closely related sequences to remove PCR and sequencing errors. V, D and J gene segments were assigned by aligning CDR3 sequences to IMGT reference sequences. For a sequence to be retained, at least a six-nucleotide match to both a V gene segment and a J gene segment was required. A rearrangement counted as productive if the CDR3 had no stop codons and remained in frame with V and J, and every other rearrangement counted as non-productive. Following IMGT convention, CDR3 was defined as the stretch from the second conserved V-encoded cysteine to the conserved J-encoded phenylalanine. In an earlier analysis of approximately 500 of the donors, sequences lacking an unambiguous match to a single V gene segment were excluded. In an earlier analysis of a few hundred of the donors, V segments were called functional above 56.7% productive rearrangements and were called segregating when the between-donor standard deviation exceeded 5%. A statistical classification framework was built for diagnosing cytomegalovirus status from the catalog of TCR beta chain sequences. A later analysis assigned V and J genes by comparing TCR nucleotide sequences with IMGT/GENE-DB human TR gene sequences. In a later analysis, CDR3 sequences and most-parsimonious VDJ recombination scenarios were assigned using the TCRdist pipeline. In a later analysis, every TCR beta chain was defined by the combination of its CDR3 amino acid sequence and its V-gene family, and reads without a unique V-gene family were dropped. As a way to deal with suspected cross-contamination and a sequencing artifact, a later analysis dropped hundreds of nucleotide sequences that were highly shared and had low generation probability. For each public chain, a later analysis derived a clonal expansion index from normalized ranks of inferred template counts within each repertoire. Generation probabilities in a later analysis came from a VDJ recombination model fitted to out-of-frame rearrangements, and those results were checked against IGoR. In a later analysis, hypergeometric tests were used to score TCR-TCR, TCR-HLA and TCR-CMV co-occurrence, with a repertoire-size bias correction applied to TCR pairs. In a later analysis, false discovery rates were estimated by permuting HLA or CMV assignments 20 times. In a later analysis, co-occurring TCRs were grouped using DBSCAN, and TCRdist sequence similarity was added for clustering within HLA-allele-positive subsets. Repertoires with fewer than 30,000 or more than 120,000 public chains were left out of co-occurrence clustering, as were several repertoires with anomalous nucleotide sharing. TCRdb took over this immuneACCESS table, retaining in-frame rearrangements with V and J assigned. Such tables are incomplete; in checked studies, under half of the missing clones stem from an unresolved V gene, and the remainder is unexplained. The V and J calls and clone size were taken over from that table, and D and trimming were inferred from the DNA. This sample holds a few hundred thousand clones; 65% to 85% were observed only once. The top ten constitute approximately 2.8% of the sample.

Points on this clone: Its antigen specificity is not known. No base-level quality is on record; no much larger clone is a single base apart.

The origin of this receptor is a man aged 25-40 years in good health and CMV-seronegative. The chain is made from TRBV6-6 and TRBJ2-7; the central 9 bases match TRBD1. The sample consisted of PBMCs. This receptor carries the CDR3 CASSKTGGRYEQYF. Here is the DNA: TGTGCCAGCAGTAAGACAGGGGGTCGCTACGAGCAGTACTTC.